The source of this T cell receptor (beta chain) is a study of human T cells and chemical hapten exposure. This clonotype was found many times. Antigen specificity is unknown. Germline V gene lookup returns CDR1 MNHEY and CDR2 SMNVEV (reference sequence). The CDR3 is 13 residues long. V lost 3 bases and J lost 6, with 10 bases in between. Study findings and constraints: The study found that DPC sensitization did not change TCRs above 1 in 1000 frequency.

Each CDR3 protein is one row after TCRdb ran MiXCR on the RACE reads. The data show roughly 260,000 distinct CDR3 sequences, about 8.1% seen once. Time point reported: pre-sensitization, week 0. Treatment given: therapeutic diphenylcyclopropenone sensitization with weekly scalp DPC. This sample comprised whole blood, obtained in connection with sensitization to the hapten diphenylcyclopropenone (DPC). The clonotype originates from a woman aged 40 to 50 with alopecia areata. Some clones in this sample may be carry-over from other donors' samples. The chain uses TRBV27 and TRBJ2-3; no definite D call. As DNA, the CDR3 is TGTGCCAGCAGTTTCATCGACCGGGATACGCAGTATTTT. It codes for CASSFIDRDTQYF.